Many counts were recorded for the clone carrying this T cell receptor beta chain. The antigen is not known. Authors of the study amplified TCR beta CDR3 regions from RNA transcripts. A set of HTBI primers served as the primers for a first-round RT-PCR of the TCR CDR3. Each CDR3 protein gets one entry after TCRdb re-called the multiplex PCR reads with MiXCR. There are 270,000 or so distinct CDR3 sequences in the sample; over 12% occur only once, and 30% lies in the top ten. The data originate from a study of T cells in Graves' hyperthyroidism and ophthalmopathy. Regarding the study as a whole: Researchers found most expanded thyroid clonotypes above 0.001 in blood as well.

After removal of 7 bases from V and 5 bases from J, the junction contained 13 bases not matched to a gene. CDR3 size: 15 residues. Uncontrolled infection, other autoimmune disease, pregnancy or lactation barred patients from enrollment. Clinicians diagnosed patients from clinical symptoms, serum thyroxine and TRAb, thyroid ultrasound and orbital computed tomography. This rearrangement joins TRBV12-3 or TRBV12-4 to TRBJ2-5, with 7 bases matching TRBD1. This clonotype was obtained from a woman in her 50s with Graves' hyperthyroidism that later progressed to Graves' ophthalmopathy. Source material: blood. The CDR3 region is CASTSDGRGWETQYF. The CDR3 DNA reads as TGTGCCAGCACCTCCGACGGCAGGGGGTGGGAGACCCAGTACTTC.